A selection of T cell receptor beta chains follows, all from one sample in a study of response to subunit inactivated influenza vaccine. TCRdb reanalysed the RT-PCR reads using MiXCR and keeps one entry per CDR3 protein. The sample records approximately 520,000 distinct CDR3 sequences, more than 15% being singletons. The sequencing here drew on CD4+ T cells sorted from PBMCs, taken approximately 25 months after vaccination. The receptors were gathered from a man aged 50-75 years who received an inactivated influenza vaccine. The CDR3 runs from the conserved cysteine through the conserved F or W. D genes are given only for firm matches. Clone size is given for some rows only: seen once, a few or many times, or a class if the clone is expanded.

CDR3nt: TGTGCCAGCAGTTTAGGGGCCGTTGAGCAGTTCTTC
CDR3aa: CASSLGAVEQFF
d_gene: .
j_gene: TRBJ2-1
v_gene: TRBV12-3/TRBV12-4
abundance: few

CDR3nt: TGTGCCAGCAGCTGGATAGTGACAGATGGCTACACCTTC
CDR3aa: CASSWIVTDGYTF
d_gene: .
j_gene: TRBJ1-2
v_gene: TRBV7-9
abundance: few

CDR3nt: TGTGCCAGCAGCCAAGGGGACGGGGCCTACGAGCAGTACTTC
CDR3aa: CASSQGDGAYEQYF
d_gene: .
j_gene: TRBJ2-7
v_gene: TRBV3-1
abundance: .

CDR3nt: TGTGCCAGCAGTTTCTACCGGGTTGGATCACCCCTCCACTTT
CDR3aa: CASSFYRVGSPLHF
d_gene: .
j_gene: TRBJ1-6
v_gene: TRBV12-3/TRBV12-4
abundance: few

CDR3nt: TGCAGCGTTGGAGGGATTGGTGGGTACATTCAGTACTTC
CDR3aa: CSVGGIGGYIQYF
d_gene: .
j_gene: TRBJ2-4
v_gene: TRBV29-1
abundance: many

CDR3nt: TGCGCCAGCAGCCCGGACGGGACTTCCACCGGGGAGCTGTTTTTT
CDR3aa: CASSPDGTSTGELFF
d_gene: .
j_gene: TRBJ2-2
v_gene: TRBV5-1
abundance: few

CDR3nt: TGTGCCAGCAGTTCTCCCTTACAGGGAAAGCACACAGATACGCAGTATTTT
CDR3aa: CASSSPLQGKHTDTQYF
d_gene: .
j_gene: TRBJ2-3
v_gene: TRBV5-5
abundance: few

CDR3nt: TGTGCCAGCAGTCAATTACTAGCGGTTGGGAGGGCCGGTGAGCAGTTCTTC
CDR3aa: CASSQLLAVGRAGEQFF
d_gene: TRBD2
j_gene: TRBJ2-1
v_gene: TRBV12-3/TRBV12-4
abundance: .

CDR3nt: TGTGCCATCAGTGATGGCACCCGCACAGATACGCAGTATTTT
CDR3aa: CAISDGTRTDTQYF
d_gene: .
j_gene: TRBJ2-3
v_gene: TRBV10-3
abundance: .

CDR3nt: TGTGCCAGCAGTTACCCGCGGGACAGCTATGGCTACACCTTC
CDR3aa: CASSYPRDSYGYTF
d_gene: TRBD1
j_gene: TRBJ1-2
v_gene: TRBV6-2/TRBV6-3
abundance: few

CDR3nt: TGTGCCAGCAGTTTATCCCCTGGAAACACCATATATTTT
CDR3aa: CASSLSPGNTIYF
d_gene: .
j_gene: TRBJ1-3
v_gene: TRBV12-3/TRBV12-4
abundance: many

CDR3nt: TGTGCCAGCAGCCAAGCTACATGGGGGGCGGAAAATGGCTACACCTTC
CDR3aa: CASSQATWGAENGYTF
d_gene: .
j_gene: TRBJ1-2
v_gene: TRBV3-1
abundance: few

CDR3nt: TGTGCCAGCAGTGAACAACAGGGCTCGCCCCAGCATTTT
CDR3aa: CASSEQQGSPQHF
d_gene: .
j_gene: TRBJ1-5
v_gene: TRBV28
abundance: .

CDR3nt: TGTGCCAGCAGCCAGGAACTAGCGGGAGGGCGAACCTCCTACAATGAGCAGTTCTTC
CDR3aa: CASSQELAGGRTSYNEQFF
d_gene: TRBD2
j_gene: TRBJ2-1
v_gene: TRBV4-2
abundance: many

CDR3nt: TGTGCCAGCAGGTTAGGGGGACAGATTAATGAAAAACTGTTTTTT
CDR3aa: CASRLGGQINEKLFF
d_gene: TRBD1
j_gene: TRBJ1-4
v_gene: TRBV11-2
abundance: .

CDR3nt: TGTGCCAGCAGTTTACGGGGGGGGAAAGAGACCCAGTACTTC
CDR3aa: CASSLRGGKETQYF
d_gene: TRBD2
j_gene: TRBJ2-5
v_gene: TRBV12-3/TRBV12-4
abundance: few

CDR3nt: TGTGCCAGCTCACCAATGGGGACCGGGGAGACCCAGTACTTC
CDR3aa: CASSPMGTGETQYF
d_gene: .
j_gene: TRBJ2-5
v_gene: TRBV18
abundance: .

CDR3nt: TGCAGTGCTATCCCCCACAGCTACGAGCAGTACTTC
CDR3aa: CSAIPHSYEQYF
d_gene: .
j_gene: TRBJ2-7
v_gene: TRBV20-1
abundance: .

CDR3nt: TGTGCCAGCAGACCGGGCAGGGTTCTCTACGAGCAGTACTTC
CDR3aa: CASRPGRVLYEQYF
d_gene: .
j_gene: TRBJ2-7
v_gene: TRBV11-3
abundance: many

CDR3nt: TGTGCCAGCAGTCCGGGGGGGGCAGCGCAGTTCTTC
CDR3aa: CASSPGGAAQFF
d_gene: TRBD2
j_gene: TRBJ2-1
v_gene: TRBV11-3
abundance: .

CDR3nt: TGCAGTGCTAGAGATCGGCTAGCGGGGGGGCTTGCCAAAAACATTCAGTACTTC
CDR3aa: CSARDRLAGGLAKNIQYF
d_gene: TRBD2
j_gene: TRBJ2-4
v_gene: TRBV20-1
abundance: .

CDR3nt: TGTGCCAGCAGCCAGGAGGGCCTGGGAACCGGGGAGCTGTTTTTT
CDR3aa: CASSQEGLGTGELFF
d_gene: .
j_gene: TRBJ2-2
v_gene: TRBV4-2
abundance: few

CDR3nt: TGCGCCAGCAGCTATGGACGGGCGAACACCGGGGAGCTGTTTTTT
CDR3aa: CASSYGRANTGELFF
d_gene: .
j_gene: TRBJ2-2
v_gene: TRBV5-1
abundance: .

CDR3nt: TGTGCCATCAATCAGGGACAGGGGATATCTGGAAACACCATATATTTT
CDR3aa: CAINQGQGISGNTIYF
d_gene: TRBD1
j_gene: TRBJ1-3
v_gene: TRBV10-3
abundance: .

CDR3nt: TGCGCCAGCAGATTTCTTAGGGGAGCCTACGAGCAGTACTTC
CDR3aa: CASRFLRGAYEQYF
d_gene: .
j_gene: TRBJ2-7
v_gene: TRBV5-1
abundance: .

CDR3nt: TGTGCCTGGAGTGTAAGGGAGACCGGGCGGACCACCGGGGAGCTGTTTTTT
CDR3aa: CAWSVRETGRTTGELFF
d_gene: .
j_gene: TRBJ2-2
v_gene: TRBV30
abundance: .

CDR3nt: TGCAGTGCTCTGATTGTTGAGCAGTTCTTC
CDR3aa: CSALIVEQFF
d_gene: .
j_gene: TRBJ2-1
v_gene: TRBV20-1
abundance: .

CDR3nt: TGCGCCAGCAGCTCGGGGACGGGGGGAACTAATGAAAAACTGTTTTTT
CDR3aa: CASSSGTGGTNEKLFF
d_gene: .
j_gene: TRBJ1-4
v_gene: TRBV5-1
abundance: .